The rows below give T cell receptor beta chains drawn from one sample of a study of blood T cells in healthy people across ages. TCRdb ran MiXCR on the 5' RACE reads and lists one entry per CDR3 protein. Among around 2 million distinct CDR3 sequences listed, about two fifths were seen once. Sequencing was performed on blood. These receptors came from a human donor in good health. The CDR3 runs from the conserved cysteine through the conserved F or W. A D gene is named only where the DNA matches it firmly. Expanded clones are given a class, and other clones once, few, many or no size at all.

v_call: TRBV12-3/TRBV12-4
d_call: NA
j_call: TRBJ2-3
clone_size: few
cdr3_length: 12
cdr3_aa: CAGGHPTGTQYF
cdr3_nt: TGTGCCGGAGGTCACCCGACGGGGACGCAGTATTTT

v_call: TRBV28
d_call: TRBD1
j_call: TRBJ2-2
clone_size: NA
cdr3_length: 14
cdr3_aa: CALQVQGGTGELFF
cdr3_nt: TGTGCCCTGCAGGTACAGGGGGGCACCGGGGAGTTGTTTTTT

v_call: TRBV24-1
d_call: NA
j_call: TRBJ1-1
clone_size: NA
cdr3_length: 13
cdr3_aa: CATSDLNGDEAFF
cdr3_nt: TGTGCCACCAGTGATTTGAACGGTGATGAAGCTTTCTTT

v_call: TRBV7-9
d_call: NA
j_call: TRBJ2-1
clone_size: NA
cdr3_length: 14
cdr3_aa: CASSPRGGANEQFF
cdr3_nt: TGTGCCAGCAGCCCTAGGGGGGGGGCGAATGAGCAGTTCTTC

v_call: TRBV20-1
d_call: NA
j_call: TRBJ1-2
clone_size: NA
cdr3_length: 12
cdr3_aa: CSASYLNYGYTF
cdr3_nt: TGCAGTGCTAGTTATTTAAACTATGGCTACACCTTC

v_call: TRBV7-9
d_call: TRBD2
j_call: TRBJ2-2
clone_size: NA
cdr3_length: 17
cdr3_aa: CASSATSGGADTGELFF
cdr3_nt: TGTGCCAGCAGCGCCACTAGCGGGGGGGCCGACACCGGGGAGCTGTTTTTT

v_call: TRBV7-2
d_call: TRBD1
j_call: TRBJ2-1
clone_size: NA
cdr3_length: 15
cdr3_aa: CASAGTGASYNEQFF
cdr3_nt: TGTGCCAGCGCGGGGACAGGGGCTTCCTACAATGAGCAGTTCTTC

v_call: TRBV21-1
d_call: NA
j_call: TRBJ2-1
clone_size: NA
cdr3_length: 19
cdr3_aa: CACSLSETRLAGTHSEQFF
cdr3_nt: TGTGCCTGCAGCTTAAGCGAGACTCGACTAGCGGGGACTCACAGTGAGCAGTTCTTC

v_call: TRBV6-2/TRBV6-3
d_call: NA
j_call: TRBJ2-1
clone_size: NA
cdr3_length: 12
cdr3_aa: CAGEVNPHEQFF
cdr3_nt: TGTGCCGGCGAGGTGAACCCCCATGAGCAGTTCTTC

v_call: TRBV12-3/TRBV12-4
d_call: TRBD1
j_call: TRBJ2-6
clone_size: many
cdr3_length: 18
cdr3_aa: CASNRGQGFSSGANVLTF
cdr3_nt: TGTGCCAGCAACCGGGGACAGGGGTTCTCCTCCGGGGCCAACGTCCTGACTTTC

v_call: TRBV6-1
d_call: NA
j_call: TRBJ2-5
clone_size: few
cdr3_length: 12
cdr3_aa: CASRYREETQYF
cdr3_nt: TGTGCCAGCAGATACAGGGAAGAGACCCAGTACTTC

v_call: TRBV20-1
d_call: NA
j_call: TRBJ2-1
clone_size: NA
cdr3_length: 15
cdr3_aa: CSATHGPSSYNEQFF
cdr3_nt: TGCAGTGCTACCCACGGGCCTAGCTCCTACAATGAGCAGTTCTTC

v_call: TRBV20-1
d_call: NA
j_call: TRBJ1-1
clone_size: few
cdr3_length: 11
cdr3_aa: CSARYDAEAFF
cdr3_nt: TGCAGTGCTAGGTACGACGCTGAAGCTTTCTTT

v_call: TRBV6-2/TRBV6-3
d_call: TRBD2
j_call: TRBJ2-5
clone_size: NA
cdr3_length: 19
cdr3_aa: CASSTVFLGTSESQETQYF
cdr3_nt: TGTGCCAGCAGTACGGTATTCCTAGGGACTAGCGAATCTCAAGAGACCCAGTACTTC

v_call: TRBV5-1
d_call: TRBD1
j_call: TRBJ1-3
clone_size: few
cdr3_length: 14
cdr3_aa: CASSATGAGDTIYF
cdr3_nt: TGCGCCAGCAGCGCCACAGGGGCCGGTGACACCATATATTTT

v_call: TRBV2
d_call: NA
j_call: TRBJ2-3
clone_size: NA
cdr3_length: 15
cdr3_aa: CASSERVGSTDTQYF
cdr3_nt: TGTGCCAGCAGTGAAAGGGTGGGGAGCACAGATACGCAGTATTTT

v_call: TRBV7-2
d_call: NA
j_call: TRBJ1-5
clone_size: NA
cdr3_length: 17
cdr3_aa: CASSSVGGGGGNQPQHF
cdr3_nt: TGTGCCAGCAGCTCCGTAGGTGGAGGGGGTGGCAATCAGCCCCAGCATTTT

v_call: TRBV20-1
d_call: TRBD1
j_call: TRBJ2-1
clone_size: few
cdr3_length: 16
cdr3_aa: CSATVFRDRGENEQFF
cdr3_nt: TGCAGTGCTACCGTATTCCGGGACAGGGGGGAGAATGAGCAGTTCTTC